This passage covers 20 T cell receptor beta chains from one sample sequenced in a study of cytomegalovirus exposure and HLA in healthy donors (dated by TCRdb to 2016 to 2017). The library came from the immunoSEQ multiplex PCR assay. For the multiplex PCR, a mixture combining 60 forward primers for TCR Vbeta segments and 13 reverse primers for TCR Jbeta segments was used. TCRdb obtained this table from immuneACCESS and retained in-frame rearrangements with V and J assigned. These tables miss some clones; where compared with another copy, unresolved V genes account for less than half of the shortfall, and the remainder is unexplained. Counted in this sample were approximately 120,000 clones; about 84% of them appeared once. The ten most abundant clones make up 3.5% to 4% of the sample. Sequencing input: PBMCs. The receptors shown here come from a man between 18 and 29 years old in good health and CMV-seropositive.

The CDR3 is CASSLVPRSGRQTYEQYF. CDR3 DNA sequence: TGTGCCAGCAGCTTAGTACCCCGTAGCGGGAGGCAAACCTACGAGCAGTACTTC. The chain employs TRBV7-9 and TRBJ2-7; 10 bases are a match to TRBD2. Per the germline V gene, CDR1 is SEHNR and CDR2 is FQNEAQ (reference sequence). This CDR3 is built from 18 residues. The trim removed 1 base at V and 2 bases at J, leaving 11 bases unmatched.

There are a few counts of this clone. V usage is TRBV7-9 and J usage is TRBJ2-7; maybe TRBD2 (6 bases). The V end was cut by 5 bases, the J end by 7 bases, with 15 bases between. The CDR3 spans 13 residues. Germline V gene lookup returns CDR1 SEHNR and CDR2 FQNEAQ (reference sequence). The CDR3 nucleotides read TGTGCCAGCAGCCCAAGACTAGATAGAGAGCAGTACTTC. Its translation is CASSPRLDREQYF.

The chain employs TRBV19 and TRBJ2-1; D gene uncertain. The V gene lost 2 bases and the J gene lost 10 bases, with 9 bases spanning the gap. CDR3 length equals 12 residues. The germline V gene encodes CDR1 LNHDA and CDR2 SQIVND (reference sequence). The CDR3 region is CASSISDFEQFF. The CDR3 DNA sequence: TGTGCCAGTAGTATAAGCGATTTCGAGCAGTTCTTC.

V is TRBV9 and J is TRBJ2-3, with 9 bases matching TRBD1. There are 16 residues in the CDR3. V lost 3 bases to trimming and J lost 3 bases; unmatched junction nucleotides: 8. Germline loops: CDR1 SGDLS, CDR2 YYNGEE. CDR3 in DNA: TGTGCCAGCAGCGGGACGGGACAGGGAGTGACAGATACGCAGTATTTT. Amino acids: CASSGTGQGVTDTQYF.

The V gene is TRBV9, the J gene TRBJ1-1; no firm D call. The V gene lost 0 bases and the J gene lost 0 bases, with 9 bases spanning the gap. CDR1 is SGDLS, CDR2 YYNGEE, per germline. The length of the CDR3 is 15 residues. CDR3 in DNA: TGTGCCAGCAGCGTAGGTAACAGATTGAACACTGAAGCTTTCTTT. Amino acids: CASSVGNRLNTEAFF. The variable domain in full, completed from reference TRBV9 and TRBJ1-1, reads DSGVTQTPKHLITATGQRVTLRCSPRSGDLSVYWYQQSLDQGLQFLIQYYNGEERAKGNILERFSAQQFPDLHSELNLSSLELGDSALYFCASSVGNRLNTEAFFGQGTRLTVV.

This rearrangement joins TRBV7-9 to TRBJ1-6; a possible D gene is TRBD1 (6 bases). CDR3 length equals 15 residues. CDR1 and CDR2 (germline): SEHNR, FQNEAQ (reference sequence). Trimming removed 1 base from V and 7 bases from J, with 11 bases in between. CDR3 nucleotide sequence: TGTGCCAGCAGCTTAGTTCAGGGGTCAAATTCACCCCTCCACTTT. Translating it yields CASSLVQGSNSPLHF.

The V call is TRBV18, the J call TRBJ2-2; D uncertain. V lost 3 bases to trimming and J lost 4 bases, with 15 bases between them. This CDR3 is built from 16 residues. Germline assignment: CDR1 KGHSH and CDR2 LQKENI. CDR3 sequence (DNA): TGTGCCAGCTCACCCAATTCCCCCGGCGGCACCGGGGAGCTGTTTTTT. Amino acids: CASSPNSPGGTGELFF.

The chain combines TRBV4-3 with TRBJ2-3, with a possible D match to TRBD1 (5 bases). CDR1 LGHNA and CDR2 YSLEER come from the germline V gene. The V gene lost 1 base and the J gene lost 8 bases, with 10 bases spanning the gap. This CDR3 contains 13 residues. The CDR3 DNA is TGCGCCAGCAGCCAAGTCCTTAGGGGTACGCAGTATTTT. It specifies CASSQVLRGTQYF.

The CDR3 reads CASTQKRQGWEQYF. CDR3 in DNA: TGTGCCAGCACGCAAAAAAGACAGGGTTGGGAGCAGTACTTC. The chain joins TRBV2 to TRBJ2-7, with 7 bases identical to TRBD1. This CDR3 comprises 14 residues. Germline CDR1 SNHLY, CDR2 FYNNEI. J lost 7 bases, V lost 7 bases, and 13 bases had no gene match.

J is TRBJ2-5 and V is TRBV2; 8 nucleotides line up with TRBD1. Looked up from germline, CDR1 is SNHLY and CDR2 is FYNNEI. The CDR3 consists of 15 residues. After removal of 5 bases from V and 4 bases from J, the junction contained 9 bases not matched to a gene. Here the CDR3 DNA reads TGTGCCAGCAGTCCGCAGGGGGCGCTTGGAGAGACCCAGTACTTC. This encodes CASSPQGALGETQYF.

The J gene is TRBJ1-5, the V gene TRBV19, with a possible D match to TRBD1 (6 bases). CDR3 length equals 14 residues. The V end was cut by 3 bases, the J end by 9 bases, with 15 bases between. CDR1 and CDR2 (germline): LNHDA, SQIVND (reference sequence). CDR3 residues: CASSIRGSDRPQHF. CDR3 nucleotides: TGTGCCAGTAGTATTAGGGGCTCGGACAGGCCCCAGCATTTT.

The sample holds one count of this clone. The chain links TRBV30 to TRBJ1-2; D is perhaps TRBD1 (6 bases). Germline V gene lookup returns CDR1 GTSNPN and CDR2 SVGIG (reference sequence). V was clipped by 0 bases and J by 5 bases, with 13 bases between them. The length of the CDR3 is 14 residues. The CDR3 reads CAWSVRQADYGYTF. As DNA, the CDR3 is TGTGCCTGGAGTGTACGACAGGCGGATTATGGCTACACCTTC.

CDR3 protein: CASSLGHGESNEQFF. CDR3 sequence (DNA): TGTGCCAGCAGCTTGGGTCATGGGGAGTCCAATGAGCAGTTCTTC. The chain recombines TRBV5-8 with TRBJ2-1; possible D gene TRBD2, 5 bases. Germline V gene sequence: CDR1 SGHTS, CDR2 YDEGEE. The CDR3 consists of 15 residues. V lost 0 bases, J lost 6 bases, and 13 bases lay in between.

This clone was recorded once. This sample also contains other DNA sequences that code for the same CDR3. The chain couples TRBV6-5 to TRBJ2-7; tentative D call: TRBD1 (6 bases). V lost 0 bases, J lost 4 bases, and 10 bases lay in between. The CDR3 covers 14 residues. Germline CDR1 reads MNHEY; CDR2 reads SVGAGI. In nucleotides, the CDR3 is TGTGCCAGCAGTTACTCGACAGGCGGTTACGAGCAGTACTTC. Translated: CASSYSTGGYEQYF.

This clone was counted between two and nine times. The chain joins TRBV6-5 to TRBJ2-5; TRBD1 aligns across 8 bases. V lost 2 bases, J lost 5 bases, and 7 bases stayed unmatched. Per germline, CDR1 MNHEY and CDR2 SVGAGI. This CDR3 has 15 residues. The CDR3 nucleotides are TGTGCCAGCAGTTACGGCACAGGGGGTGTTGAGACCCAGTACTTC. This sequence encodes CASSYGTGGVETQYF.

The rearrangement joins TRBV19 to TRBJ2-1; the D gene is possibly TRBD1 (5 bases). Trimming shortened V by 3 bases and J by 9 bases, and 15 bases separated the two germline ends. Germline CDR1 LNHDA, CDR2 SQIVND (reference sequence). There are 14 residues in the CDR3. CDR3 DNA: TGTGCCAGTAGTATTGGGGCTCGGTCGGGTGAGCAGTTCTTC. Residues: CASSIGARSGEQFF.

CDR3 residues: CASSLDSRKNGYTF. The CDR3 nucleotides are TGCGCCAGCAGCTTGGACAGTAGGAAAAATGGCTACACCTTC. The chain is built from TRBV5-1 and TRBJ1-2; no firm D call. The CDR3 runs 14 residues. Germline V lookup: CDR1 SGHRS, CDR2 YFSETQ. V lost 0 bases and J 6 bases, leaving 12 bases between the germline ends.

The chain carries TRBV14 and TRBJ2-2; unclear D gene. The CDR3 totals 17 residues. V dropped 3 bases and J dropped 4 bases, with 18 bases sitting between them. The germline gives CDR1 SGHDN, CDR2 FVKESK. CDR3 in amino acids: CASSQVKLAYATGELFF. The DNA for the CDR3 is TGTGCCAGCAGCCAGGTTAAACTTGCTTACGCCACCGGGGAGCTGTTTTTT.

As for this clone: Germline and junction disagree at one end, which may indicate a read error. The chain uses TRBV7-9 and TRBJ2-1, with 11 bases lining up with TRBD2. The CDR3 loop spans 15 amino acids. CDR1 SEHNR and CDR2 FQNEAQ come from the germline V gene (reference sequence). The CDR3 is CSSSLGTSGNNEQFF. The CDR3 DNA is TGTTCCAGCAGCTTAGGGACTAGCGGTAACAATGAGCAGTTCTTC.

The chain is built from TRBV11-2 and TRBJ2-5, with 7 bases aligning to TRBD2. The CDR3 totals 15 residues. V dropped 5 bases and J dropped 5; count of bases not matched to a gene: 11. Germline V gene data show CDR1 as SGHAT and CDR2 as FQNNGV. The CDR3: CASSITGGVSETQYF. CDR3 DNA: TGTGCCAGCAGCATCACGGGGGGAGTCTCGGAGACCCAGTACTTC.